What follows are 31 T cell receptor beta chains derived from one specimen sequenced in a study of blood T cells in healthy people across ages (dated by TCRdb to the mid-2010s). The library was obtained by 5' RACE. The reads were generated on an Illumina HiSeq 2500. A second PCR of roughly 7 to 11 cycles was performed with a sample-barcoded 5' primer and a J-beta primer mix. Clones were called with MiXCR by TCRdb after fastp trimmed the public reads at Q25, and only in-frame beta chains were retained. For every CDR3 protein sequence, its rows merge into one entry that carries the most common genes and DNA. Here the sample has over a million distinct CDR3 sequences; 35% to 45% occur a single time. The ten largest make up 7.9% of the sample. The specimen sequenced was blood. The receptors shown here come from a woman aged 18-29 years in good health.

This clonotype was detected only a few times. V gene TRBV7-2 combines with J gene TRBJ2-2; TRBD1 might be the D (5 bases). Germline lookup yields CDR1 SGHTA and CDR2 FQGNSA. V shed 3 bases and J shed 7 bases, with 9 bases lying between them. The CDR3 is 13 residues long. CDR3 bases: TGTGCCAGCAGCTTTAACAGGCTCGGGGAGCTGTTTTTT. Residues: CASSFNRLGELFF.

This chain uses TRBV29-1 with TRBJ1-2, with 8 bases lining up with TRBD1. Germline V gene sequence: CDR1 SQVTM, CDR2 ANQGSEA. The CDR3 covers 11 residues. With 5 bases clipped from V and 8 bases from J, the junction kept 4 bases outside the gene matches. The CDR3 coding sequence is TGCAGCGTTTGGACAGGGAAGGGCTACACCTTC. Amino acid sequence: CSVWTGKGYTF.

The chain is built from TRBV18 and TRBJ2-4; no definite D call. The V gene lost 5 bases and the J gene lost 10 bases, with 12 bases spanning the gap. This CDR3 region has 12 residues. CDR1 is KGHSH, CDR2 LQKENI, per germline. This chain's CDR3 is CASSIGASIQYF. The DNA of the CDR3 is TGTGCCAGCTCAATAGGAGCCTCTATTCAGTACTTC.

The rearrangement uses TRBV7-2 and TRBJ1-5; D is unclear. V was trimmed by 3 bases and J by 3 bases, leaving 12 bases between them. CDR1 is SGHTA, CDR2 FQGNSA, per germline. CDR3 size: 15 residues. The CDR3, as DNA: TGTGCCAGCAGCTTGGGTTATGGGGTCAATCAGCCCCAGCATTTT. Its protein is CASSLGYGVNQPQHF.

This clonotype was seen once. The rearrangement joins TRBV12-3 or TRBV12-4 to TRBJ2-1; 7 positions agree with TRBD1. TRBJ2-7 matches the DNA end more closely, so the J call is doubtful. The CDR3 consists of 15 residues. The CDR3: CASSLLGQIPDEQYF. In nucleotides, the CDR3 is TGTGCCAGCAGTTTATTGGGACAGATACCTGACGAGCAGTACTTC.

This clonotype was seen repeatedly, ten times or more. The chain couples TRBV12-3 or TRBV12-4 to TRBJ2-1; TRBD2 matches 14 bases. The DNA end is a closer match to TRBJ2-7, so the J assignment may be wrong. CDR3 length equals 16 residues. The CDR3 here is CASSLGTSGGYNEQYF. The DNA for the CDR3 is TGTGCCAGCAGTTTAGGGACTAGCGGGGGGTACAATGAGCAGTACTTC.

J is TRBJ2-3 and V is TRBV9, with 8 bases that match TRBD2. From germline, CDR1 is SGDLS and CDR2 YYNGEE. This CDR3 region has 15 residues. V lost 3 bases to trimming and J lost 5 bases; unmatched junction nucleotides: 8. The CDR3 reads CASSALSGTGDTQYF. The CDR3 DNA is TGTGCCAGCAGCGCGCTTAGCGGGACGGGAGATACGCAGTATTTT.

V usage is TRBV9 and J usage is TRBJ1-1; TRBD1 aligns across 9 bases. V dropped 4 bases and J dropped 4; count of bases not matched to a gene: 5. CDR1 is SGDLS, CDR2 YYNGEE, per germline. There are 14 residues in the CDR3. The CDR3 sequence is CASSPGGQGTEAFF. CDR3 DNA sequence: TGTGCCAGCAGCCCTGGGGGACAGGGCACTGAAGCTTTCTTT.

V and J are TRBV6-1 and TRBJ1-1; D is undetermined. This CDR3 spans 16 amino acids. V was trimmed by 2 bases and J by 3 bases, leaving 16 bases between them. Germline CDR1 and CDR2: MNHNS and SASEGT. The CDR3 reads CASSEFGGIGDTEAFF. The DNA of the CDR3 is TGTGCCAGCAGTGAATTCGGAGGGATAGGAGACACTGAAGCTTTCTTT.

This clonotype was seen a handful of times. The V and J genes are TRBV20-1 and TRBJ2-5, with D possibly TRBD2 on 7 matching bases. Germline V gives CDR1 DFQATT, CDR2 SNEGSKA (reference sequence). Trimming took off 6 bases at V and 0 bases at J, with 17 bases between the two ends. The CDR3 runs to 15 residues. The CDR3 protein is CSARKGGAYQETQYF. CDR3 DNA sequence: TGCAGTGCCAGAAAGGGGGGGGCGTACCAAGAGACCCAGTACTTC.

The chain has TRBV4-1 and TRBJ2-1; D is uncertain. The CDR3 has 18 residues. Germline V gene sequence: CDR1 MGHRA, CDR2 YSYEKL. V shed 0 bases and J shed 1 base, with 16 bases lying between them. This chain's CDR3 is CASSQEVPNVWSYNEQFF. For the CDR3, the DNA is TGCGCCAGCAGCCAAGAAGTACCTAACGTGTGGTCCTACAATGAGCAGTTCTTC.

The chain combines TRBV3-1 with TRBJ2-1; 8 bases fit TRBD2. CDR3 length: 16 residues. V lost 4 bases to trimming and J lost 5 bases; unmatched junction nucleotides: 10. The V gene's germline CDR1 is LGHDT and CDR2 YNNKEL (reference sequence). The CDR3 DNA is TGTGCCAGCAGCCTTCTAGCGGGCCGGAGGGACAATGAGCAGTTCTTC. It is translated as CASSLLAGRRDNEQFF.

This chain connects TRBV9 to TRBJ1-2, with a weak D call TRBD1 (6 bases). CDR1 and CDR2 (germline): SGDLS, YYNGEE. The CDR3 is made up of 17 amino acids. The ends were cut back, 3 bases at V and 5 bases at J, with 23 bases in the middle. In DNA form, the CDR3 reads TGTGCCAGCAGCGGAACAGGGAAAAGGGGCCTGTGGTATGGCTACACCTTC. Translated, it gives CASSGTGKRGLWYGYTF.

The rearrangement joins TRBV12-3 or TRBV12-4 to TRBJ2-7; the match to TRBD2 covers 7 bases. Trimming cost V 5 bases and J 7 bases; bases outside gene matches: 5. There are 12 residues in the CDR3. Here the CDR3 reads CASSLGLEEQYF. In DNA form, the CDR3 reads TGTGCCAGCAGTCTCGGACTAGAAGAGCAGTACTTC.

This clonotype was seen only a few times. The V call is TRBV7-2, the J call TRBJ2-6; 7 bases are shared with TRBD1. CDR1 SGHTA and CDR2 FQGNSA come from the germline V gene. CDR3 size: 16 residues. The V segment lost 1 base and the J segment 2 bases; nucleotides outside the gene matches: 2. CDR3: CASSLVQGAGANVLTF. The CDR3 DNA is TGTGCCAGCAGCTTAGTCCAGGGGGCTGGGGCCAACGTCCTGACTTTC. The full variable domain, its missing parts supplied by reference TRBV7-2 and TRBJ2-6, is GAGVSQSPSNKVTEKGKDVELRCDPISGHTALYWYRQSLGQGLEFLIYFQGNSAPDKSGLPSDRFSAERTGGSVSTLTIQRTQQEDSAVYLCASSLVQGAGANVLTFGAGSRLTVL.

V gene TRBV6-1 combines with J gene TRBJ1-2; possible D gene TRBD1, 5 bases. Germline lookup yields CDR1 MNHNS and CDR2 SASEGT. With 3 bases removed from V and 0 bases from J, the gap between germline ends came to 11 bases. The CDR3 spans 15 residues. The CDR3 DNA sequence: TGTGCCAGCAGTGATCAGGGTTGGGCTAACTATGGCTACACCTTC. Translating gives CASSDQGWANYGYTF.

This clonotype was counted a few times. This chain uses TRBV20-1 with TRBJ2-1; D unresolved. CDR1 is DFQATT and CDR2 is SNEGSKA in the germline V gene (reference sequence). V lost 1 base and J lost 0, with 13 bases in between. This CDR3 region has 16 residues. The DNA for the CDR3 is TGCAGTGCTAGAGCCCTAGGGCCTAGCTCCTACAATGAGCAGTTCTTC. Translated: CSARALGPSSYNEQFF.

The chain links TRBV20-1 to TRBJ1-2; possibly TRBD1 for D (5 bases). The CDR3 runs to 13 residues. CDR1 DFQATT and CDR2 SNEGSKA come from the germline V gene (reference sequence). The germline V and J ends were trimmed by 6 bases and 4 bases, with 15 bases remaining between them. Here the CDR3 DNA reads TGCAGTGCCCCCGATAAAGGGGCCTATGGCTACACCTTC. It translates to CSAPDKGAYGYTF.

This clonotype was seen only a few times. This rearrangement joins TRBV6-6 to TRBJ1-1, with D perhaps matching TRBD1 (6 bases). Germline CDR1 and CDR2: MNHNY and SVGAGI (reference sequence). Trimming shortened V by 5 bases and J by 4 bases, and 14 bases separated the two germline ends. The CDR3 spans 14 residues. This CDR3 reads CASSALEGGTEAFF. The CDR3 bases are TGTGCCAGCAGTGCCCTTGAGGGGGGCACTGAAGCTTTCTTT.

The table lists this clonotype with a few counts. The genes are TRBV6-2 or TRBV6-3 and TRBJ2-1; D ambiguous. CDR3 length: 15 amino acids. Germline V lookup: CDR1 MNHEY, CDR2 SVGEGT. V was shortened by 6 bases and J by 4 bases, with 16 bases between the two germline ends. The CDR3 spells CASSLIGPNYNEQFF. The CDR3 DNA sequence: TGTGCCAGCAGCCTAATCGGACCGAATTACAATGAGCAGTTCTTC.

This chain joins TRBV5-6 and TRBJ1-2; D is unclear. This CDR3 contains 15 residues. Trimming removed 1 base from V and 4 bases from J, with 14 bases in between. The germline V gene has CDR1 SGHDT and CDR2 YYEEEE. The CDR3: CASSLPDLWVYGYTF. The CDR3 DNA is TGTGCCAGCAGCTTGCCAGACCTCTGGGTCTATGGCTACACCTTC.

This clonotype was counted a few times. This chain joins TRBV6-5 and TRBJ1-3, with 7 bases lining up with TRBD1. V shed 4 bases, J shed 4 bases, and the junction held 7 bases outside the gene matches. Germline loops: CDR1 MNHEY, CDR2 SVGAGI. This CDR3 has 15 amino acids. In nucleotides, the CDR3 is TGTGCCAGCAGTTTACAGGGGAGAACCGGAAACACCATATATTTT. Protein product: CASSLQGRTGNTIYF.

In this sample, this clonotype turned up a few times. J is TRBJ2-7 and V is TRBV5-1; 7 bases line up with TRBD1. V trimming: 4 bases; J trimming: 0 bases; junction bases outside the gene matches: 10. CDR3 size: 16 residues. The germline CDR1 and CDR2 sequences are SGHRS and YFSETQ. CDR3 sequence (DNA): TGCGCCAGCAGCATCTCTCGACAGGGAACCTCCTACGAGCAGTACTTC. This gives the protein CASSISRQGTSYEQYF.

This clonotype turned up a few times. The J gene is TRBJ2-7, the V gene TRBV27, with 11 positions matching TRBD2. The CDR3 totals 17 residues. Germline values: CDR1 MNHEY, CDR2 SMNVEV (reference sequence). The V gene end was trimmed by 6 bases and the J gene end by 7 bases; junction bases not matched to a gene: 17. Here the CDR3 reads CASRMIAGGPYVGEQYF. The CDR3 nucleotides read TGTGCCAGCAGGATGATAGCGGGGGGGCCTTATGTGGGTGAGCAGTACTTC.

This chain connects TRBV21-1 to TRBJ2-3; the listed D gene, TRBD1, was not tested against the DNA. TRBV21-1 is a pseudogene locus. The CDR3 runs to 14 residues. For the CDR3, the DNA is TGTGCCCGAAGGGGGACAGGGGGCACAGATACGCAGTATTTT. This translates into CARRGTGGTDTQYF.

The J gene is TRBJ2-7, the V gene TRBV4-1, with 8 bases identical to TRBD2. V trimming: 2 bases; J trimming: 4 bases; junction bases outside the gene matches: 7. The CDR3 covers 15 residues. Germline CDR1 reads MGHRA; CDR2 reads YSYEKL. CDR3 nucleotide sequence: TGCGCCAGCAGCCAATTGGCTAGCGGGTTATACGAGCAGTACTTC. Translated: CASSQLASGLYEQYF.

The V call is TRBV25-1, the J call TRBJ1-5; 8 bases agree with TRBD1. CDR1 is MGHDK and CDR2 is SYGVNS in the germline V gene. The CDR3 is made up of 19 amino acids. V lost 4 bases, J lost 1 base, and 15 bases stayed unmatched. CDR3 loop: CASSATGQAGEWSNQPQHF. The CDR3 nucleotides are TGTGCCAGCAGTGCGACGGGACAGGCGGGAGAGTGGAGCAATCAGCCCCAGCATTTT.

This chain uses TRBV12-3 or TRBV12-4 with TRBJ2-5, with 8 bases lining up with TRBD1. This CDR3 is built from 13 residues. The V segment lost 7 bases and the J segment 0 bases; nucleotides outside the gene matches: 1. CDR3 amino acids: CASNRGYQETQYF. For the CDR3, the DNA is TGTGCCAGCAACAGGGGGTACCAAGAGACCCAGTACTTC.

The rearrangement uses TRBV20-1 and TRBJ2-1; 7 nucleotides line up with TRBD2. Germline CDR1 reads DFQATT; CDR2 reads SNEGSKA (reference sequence). J was trimmed by 0 bases and V by 4 bases; bases with no gene match: 9. The CDR3 is 16 residues long. The CDR3 DNA reads as TGCAGTGCTATTTGGAGGCTAGCGGACTCCTACAATGAGCAGTTCTTC. It translates to CSAIWRLADSYNEQFF.

This rearrangement joins TRBV12-3 or TRBV12-4 to TRBJ1-5; the D is unclear. The CDR3 runs to 11 residues. Trimming removed 4 bases at V and 5 bases at J, with 3 bases between. The CDR3, as DNA: TGTGCCAGCAGTTCAGATCAGCCCCAGCATTTT. Encoded protein: CASSSDQPQHF.

The V and J genes are TRBV7-9 and TRBJ2-5, with 7 nucleotides matching TRBD2. J lost 4 bases, V lost 6 bases, and 8 bases had no gene match. Germline CDR1 SEHNR, CDR2 FQNEAQ (reference sequence). CDR3 length: 14 amino acids. The DNA of the CDR3 is TGTGCCAGCAGACAGACTAGCCGGGCAGAGACCCAGTACTTC. The encoded protein is CASRQTSRAETQYF.